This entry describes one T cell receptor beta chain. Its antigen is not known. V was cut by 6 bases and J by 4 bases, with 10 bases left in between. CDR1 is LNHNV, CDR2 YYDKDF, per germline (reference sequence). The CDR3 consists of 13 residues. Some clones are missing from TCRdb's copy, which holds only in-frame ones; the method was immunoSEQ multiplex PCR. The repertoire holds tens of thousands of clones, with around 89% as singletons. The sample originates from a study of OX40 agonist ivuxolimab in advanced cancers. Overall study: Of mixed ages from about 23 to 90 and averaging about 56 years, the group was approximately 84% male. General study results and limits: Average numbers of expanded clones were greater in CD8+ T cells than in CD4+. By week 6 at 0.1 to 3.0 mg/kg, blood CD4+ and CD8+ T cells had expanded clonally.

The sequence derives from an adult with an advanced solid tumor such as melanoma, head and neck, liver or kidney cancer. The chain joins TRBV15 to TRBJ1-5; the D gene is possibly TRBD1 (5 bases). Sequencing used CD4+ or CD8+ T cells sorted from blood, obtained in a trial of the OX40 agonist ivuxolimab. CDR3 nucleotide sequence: TGTGCCACCAGTAAACAGGTGAATCAGCCCCAGCATTTT. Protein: CATSKQVNQPQHF.